The text below deals with one T cell receptor (beta chain). What it binds is unknown. The data stem from a study of early T cells in non-severe SARS-CoV-2 infection. Turning to the study itself: Sequencing was performed on bulk RNA from unsorted whole blood, leaving chains unpaired.

Study outcomes and limitations: Private and CD4 specificities were missed by VDJdb matching, which favored anti-spike CD8 responses.

V lost 5 bases, J lost 0 bases, and 13 bases lay in between. The CDR3 length is 14 residues. Germline CDR1 SQVTM, CDR2 ANQGSEA. In the library, individual cDNA molecules carried attached unique molecular identifiers. TCRdb reanalysed the 5' RACE reads using MiXCR and keeps one entry per CDR3 protein. The sample carries about 59,000 distinct CDR3 sequences, roughly an eighth recorded once. This chain uses TRBV29-1 with TRBJ1-1; D remains ambiguous. The sequencing input was whole blood. This clonotype was obtained from an adult who was a healthcare worker with PCR-confirmed SARS-CoV-2 infection or an uninfected control (not recorded which). The CDR3, as DNA: TGCAGCGTTACGAACGTTATAGTGAACACTGAAGCTTTCTTT. Encoded protein: CSVTNVIVNTEAFF.